The 29 T cell receptor beta chains given below trace back to one sample, sequenced in a study of beta chain features in type 1 diabetes. Whole-study findings and limits: In all four CD4+ subsets, TCRB CDR3 length was significantly, moderately reduced in type 1 diabetes.

TCRB transcripts that were expressed got sequenced, as all of the isolated RNA had been reverse transcribed. The data were produced by immunoSEQ multiplex PCR, yet TCRdb's version contains in-frame clones alone and is incomplete. The profile covers some 250,000 clones, with 9.5% to 13% appearing a single time and approximately 0.015% taken by the ten largest. The antigens of these receptors remain unknown. Sequenced input: naive CD4+ T cells from blood. The source is a man aged 25-45 years with type 1 diabetes.

V is TRBV29-1 and J is TRBJ2-7, with a possible D match to TRBD2 (5 bases). Trimming shortened V by 2 bases and J by 7 bases, and 12 bases separated the two germline ends. Per the germline V gene, CDR1 is SQVTM and CDR2 is ANQGSEA. This CDR3 contains 12 residues. The DNA for the CDR3 is TGCAGCGTTGAATCCGGGGTAGGGGAGCAGTACTTC. It encodes CSVESGVGEQYF.

This clone has only a few counts. The chain combines TRBV18 with TRBJ2-3; possible D gene TRBD2, 5 bases. The CDR3 length is 12 residues. V lost 4 bases to trimming and J lost 8 bases, with 10 bases between them. Germline V gene lookup returns CDR1 KGHSH and CDR2 LQKENI. CDR3 sequence: CASSLRGGTQYF. The CDR3 region has the DNA TGTGCCAGCTCACTCAGAGGAGGTACGCAGTATTTT. Full variable domain (rest looked up from reference TRBV18 and TRBJ2-3): NAGVMQNPRHLVRRRGQEARLRCSPMKGHSHVYWYRQLPEEGLKFMVYLQKENIIDESGMPKERFSAEFPKEGPSILRIQQVVRGDSAAYFCASSLRGGTQYFGPGTRLTVL.

This clone was seen more than once but under ten times. The chain has TRBV4-2 and TRBJ1-2, with TRBD1 identical over 8 bases. The CDR3 spans 15 residues. The junction had 8 bases not matched to a gene; V was cut back by 0 bases and J by 8 bases. The germline gives CDR1 LGHNA, CDR2 YNFKEQ. The CDR3 is CASSQESDRVGGYTF. In DNA form, the CDR3 reads TGTGCCAGCAGCCAAGAATCGGACAGGGTGGGGGGCTACACCTTC.

This clone was seen a few times. This chain joins TRBV18 and TRBJ2-3; tentatively, D is TRBD2 (5 bases). The CDR3 has 13 residues. The V gene lost 2 bases and the J gene lost 4 bases, with 7 bases spanning the gap. Looked up from germline, CDR1 is KGHSH and CDR2 is LQKENI. In DNA form, the CDR3 reads TGTGCCAGCTCACCAGCGGGCGCAGATACGCAGTATTTT. Its protein is CASSPAGADTQYF. The full variable domain, in which reference TRBV18 and TRBJ2-3 provide the parts outside the CDR3, is NAGVMQNPRHLVRRRGQEARLRCSPMKGHSHVYWYRQLPEEGLKFMVYLQKENIIDESGMPKERFSAEFPKEGPSILRIQQVVRGDSAAYFCASSPAGADTQYFGPGTRLTVL.

This clone was seen more than once but under ten times. The chain couples TRBV7-2 to TRBJ1-1; D is unclear. This CDR3 region has 12 residues. Per the germline V gene, CDR1 is SGHTA and CDR2 is FQGNSA. Trimming cost V 5 bases and J 9 bases, with 13 bases left between them. The CDR3 here is CASSQVATQAFF. In DNA form, the CDR3 reads TGTGCCAGCAGCCAAGTGGCAACCCAAGCTTTCTTT.

This clone appeared a few times. The chain employs TRBV18 and TRBJ1-1; 7 bases match TRBD1. Trimming cost V 1 base and J 7 bases; bases outside gene matches: 3. The CDR3 has 13 amino acids. Germline V gene lookup returns CDR1 KGHSH and CDR2 LQKENI. The CDR3, as DNA: TGTGCCAGCTCACCACAAAACAGGGGTGAAGCTTTCTTT. It specifies CASSPQNRGEAFF.

This clone was counted only a few times. The gene calls are TRBV11-2 and TRBJ2-5; a weak D match, TRBD1 (6 bases). In germline, CDR1 is SGHAT, CDR2 FQNNGV. This CDR3 contains 15 residues. Deletions cut 1 base from V and 0 bases from J, with 9 bases between. The CDR3 DNA reads TGTGCCAGCAGCTTAGTAGGGACATACCAAGAGACCCAGTACTTC. This encodes CASSLVGTYQETQYF.

This clone has more than one count but fewer than ten. This sequence joins TRBV29-1 and TRBJ1-4; TRBD1 might be the D (5 bases). The V gene's germline CDR1 is SQVTM and CDR2 ANQGSEA. This CDR3 is built from 13 residues. The ends were cut back, 5 bases at V and 4 bases at J, with 11 bases in the middle. The CDR3 DNA follows: TGCAGCGTTAAGGGGTTTGGTAATGAAAAACTGTTTTTT. Translation gives CSVKGFGNEKLFF.

The CDR3 region is CASSLSGVPTEQYF. The CDR3 region has the DNA TGTGCCAGCTCCTTATCGGGGGTCCCCACCGAGCAGTACTTC. The chain joins TRBV18 to TRBJ2-7; perhaps TRBD2 as D (6 bases). The germline V gene has CDR1 KGHSH and CDR2 LQKENI. The V end lost 6 bases, the J end lost 6 bases, and 18 bases lay between the germline ends. This CDR3 comprises 14 residues.

J is TRBJ1-5 and V is TRBV7-8; D gene ambiguous. Between the trimmed V and J ends, which lost 2 bases and 9 bases, there was a span of 14 bases. The CDR3 has 14 residues. CDR1 SGHVS and CDR2 FQNEAQ come from the germline V gene. The CDR3 loop is CASSLRAVAGPQHF. CDR3 bases: TGTGCCAGCAGCTTAAGGGCCGTTGCGGGGCCCCAGCATTTT. The variable domain in full, completed from reference TRBV7-8 and TRBJ1-5, reads GAGVSQSPRYKVAKRGQDVALRCDPISGHVSLFWYQQALGQGPEFLTYFQNEAQLDKSGLPSDRFFAERPEGSVSTLKIQRTQQEDSAVYLCASSLRAVAGPQHFGDGTRLSIL.

This chain links TRBV5-4 with TRBJ1-1, with 7 bases matching TRBD1. CDR1 is SGHNT, CDR2 YYREEE, per germline (reference sequence). Trimming at V came to 4 bases and at J to 2 bases, leaving 5 bases not matched to a gene. The length of the CDR3 is 14 residues. The CDR3 DNA is TGTGCCAGCAGCACTTACAGGGGTAACACTGAAGCTTTCTTT. Protein: CASSTYRGNTEAFF. Drawing the rest from reference TRBV5-4 and TRBJ1-1, the complete variable domain is ETGVTQSPTHLIKTRGQQVTLRCSSQSGHNTVSWYQQALGQGPQFIFQYYREEENGRGNFPPRFSGLQFPNYSSELNVNALELDDSALYLCASSTYRGNTEAFFGQGTRLTVV.

V and J are TRBV5-5 and TRBJ2-7; TRBD1 matches 8 bases. This CDR3 comprises 15 residues. The J segment lost 2 bases and the V segment lost 0 bases, leaving 4 bases of the junction unmatched. Germline V CDR1 and CDR2: SGHKS, YYEKEE (reference sequence). For the CDR3, the DNA is TGTGCCAGCAGCTTGGGGACAGGGACGGCCTACGAGCAGTACTTC. Its protein is CASSLGTGTAYEQYF.

The CDR3 sequence: CASSFRTGGGYTF. For the CDR3, the DNA is TGTGCCAGCAGCTTCAGGACAGGGGGTGGCTACACCTTC. The rearrangement joins TRBV27 to TRBJ1-2; 10 bases fit TRBD1. V was clipped by 6 bases and J by 7 bases; unmatched bases: 5. The CDR3 covers 13 residues. Germline V gene data show CDR1 as MNHEY and CDR2 as SMNVEV (reference sequence).

Only a few counts were recorded for this clone. J is TRBJ1-1 and V is TRBV30, with 11 bases matching TRBD1. The CDR3 has 14 amino acids. Germline V lookup: CDR1 GTSNPN, CDR2 SVGIG (reference sequence). V lost 2 bases and J lost 7; bases outside the gene matches: 6. CDR3 DNA: TGTGCCTGGAGTAAGGACAGGGGGCAAATTGAAGCTTTCTTT. Protein: CAWSKDRGQIEAFF.

This clone was recorded a few times. The J gene is TRBJ2-1, the V gene TRBV19; 8 bases are shared with TRBD2. With 3 bases clipped from V and 7 bases from J, the junction kept 2 bases outside the gene matches. CDR3 length: 13 residues. Germline loops: CDR1 LNHDA, CDR2 SQIVND (reference sequence). As DNA, the CDR3 is TGTGCCAGTAGTATCAAGCGGGGGAATGAGCAGTTCTTC. Protein: CASSIKRGNEQFF.

J is TRBJ2-1 and V is TRBV10-3; 9 bases agree with TRBD2. The V gene's germline CDR1 is ENHRY and CDR2 SYGVKD. This CDR3 spans 15 amino acids. The V and J ends lost 3 bases and 9 bases, in that order; junction bases with no gene match: 9. CDR3 protein: CAISEVAGVGSEQFF. DNA of the CDR3: TGTGCCATCAGTGAAGTAGCGGGGGTAGGTAGTGAGCAGTTCTTC.

A few counts support this clone. V gene TRBV7-3 combines with J gene TRBJ1-6; D gene uncertain. CDR3 length equals 12 residues. The germline V and J ends were trimmed by 7 bases and 7 bases, with 8 bases remaining between them. From germline, CDR1 is SGHTA and CDR2 FQGTGA. DNA for the CDR3: TGTGCCAGCACCACTCCCAATTCACCCCTCCACTTT. It specifies CASTTPNSPLHF.

There are a few counts of this clone. The chain is built from TRBV6-4 and TRBJ2-3; no definite D call. V lost 3 bases and J 6 bases, leaving 16 bases between the germline ends. CDR3 length: 15 residues. The germline CDR1 and CDR2 sequences are MRHNA and SNTAGT. CDR3 in amino acids: CASSERWARSDTQYF. CDR3 nucleotides: TGTGCCAGCAGTGAGAGATGGGCCAGGTCGGATACGCAGTATTTT.

This clone has a handful of counts. V and J are TRBV11-2 and TRBJ1-5; D call uncertain. Germline assignment: CDR1 SGHAT and CDR2 FQNNGV. This CDR3 has 13 residues. With 0 bases removed from V and 4 bases from J, the gap between germline ends came to 4 bases. CDR3 sequence (DNA): TGTGCCAGCAGCTTAGATACTAATCAGCCCCAGCATTTT. Residues: CASSLDTNQPQHF.

The chain uses TRBV25-1 and TRBJ1-2; D might be TRBD1 (5 bases). This CDR3 region has 14 residues. Germline CDR1 reads MGHDK; CDR2 reads SYGVNS. V was trimmed by 1 base and J by 8 bases, leaving 14 bases between them. CDR3 residues: CASSELGQGGGYTF. Written as DNA, the CDR3 is TGTGCCAGCAGTGAATTGGGGCAGGGTGGGGGCTACACCTTC.

In its sample, this clone was seen a few times. The chain joins TRBV21-1 to TRBJ2-7; whether TRBD2, the table's D call, matches the DNA was not checked. TRBV21-1 is labeled a pseudogene. The length of the CDR3 is 12 residues. CDR3 nucleotides: TGTGCCAGCAGATCTTTGGGGGAGGTCAGGTACTTC. Its protein product is CASRSLGEVRYF.

This clone was counted a few times. The V and J genes are TRBV7-3 and TRBJ1-6, with no clear D. Trimming stripped 5 bases from V and 7 bases from J, with 18 bases between. The length of the CDR3 is 16 residues. Germline CDR1 and CDR2: SGHTA and FQGTGA. CDR3 protein: CASSLLGSTSNSPLHF. CDR3 in DNA: TGTGCCAGCAGCCTACTCGGGTCGACGAGCAATTCACCCCTCCACTTT.

This chain uses TRBV19 with TRBJ2-7; TRBD1 matches at 7 bases. Germline lookup yields CDR1 LNHDA and CDR2 SQIVND (reference sequence). The CDR3 is made up of 15 amino acids. The junction had 9 bases not matched to a gene; V was cut back by 4 bases and J by 3 bases. As DNA, the CDR3 is TGTGCCAGTAGTAGAATCACCGGGACAGACTACGAGCAGTACTTC. It specifies CASSRITGTDYEQYF.

The V call is TRBV18, the J call TRBJ2-3; D is uncertain. CDR3 length: 14 residues. V lost 2 bases and J lost 4, with 10 bases in between. The V gene's germline CDR1 is KGHSH and CDR2 LQKENI. The CDR3 reads CASSPGQVSDTQYF. The CDR3 DNA sequence: TGTGCCAGCTCACCAGGGCAAGTCTCAGATACGCAGTATTTT.

This clone was seen a few times. The V and J genes are TRBV18 and TRBJ2-7; 7 positions match TRBD2. V was clipped by 3 bases and J by 1 base; unmatched bases: 6. This CDR3 contains 15 residues. Germline V CDR1 and CDR2: KGHSH, LQKENI. The CDR3 protein is CASSPFGGGSYEQYF. CDR3 in DNA: TGTGCCAGCTCACCCTTCGGCGGGGGATCCTACGAGCAGTACTTC.

This clone appeared a few times. J is TRBJ2-6 and V is TRBV19; D is ambiguous. This CDR3 has 17 amino acids. V was trimmed by 1 base and J by 0 bases, leaving 10 bases between them. Per germline, CDR1 LNHDA and CDR2 SQIVND (reference sequence). CDR3 in amino acids: CASSIASRLSGANVLTF. The CDR3 coding sequence is TGTGCCAGTAGTATAGCCAGCCGACTCTCTGGGGCCAACGTCCTGACTTTC.

For this clone: The sample has other DNA sequences that encode this CDR3 too. CDR3 region: CASSPPGQSYSNQPQHF. The CDR3 nucleotides read TGTGCCAGCTCACCCCCGGGACAGAGCTATAGCAATCAGCCCCAGCATTTT. The chain employs TRBV18 and TRBJ1-5; 7 bases map to TRBD1. The CDR3 runs to 17 residues. V was clipped by 3 bases and J by 0 bases; unmatched bases: 8. The germline V gene encodes CDR1 KGHSH and CDR2 LQKENI.

The V and J genes are TRBV5-1 and TRBJ2-4; TRBD1 might be the D (6 bases). The CDR3 is 14 residues long. The V end lost 4 bases, the J end lost 4 bases, and 12 bases lay between the germline ends. Germline V gene lookup returns CDR1 SGHRS and CDR2 YFSETQ. Here the CDR3 reads CASSPQGIKNIQYF. The CDR3 coding sequence is TGCGCCAGCAGCCCACAGGGAATAAAAAACATTCAGTACTTC.

This clone was observed a handful of times. V is TRBV7-9 and J is TRBJ1-5, with unresolved D. The V end was cut by 0 bases, the J end by 0 bases, with 12 bases between. The CDR3 loop spans 17 amino acids. Per germline, CDR1 SEHNR and CDR2 FQNEAQ (reference sequence). The CDR3 bases are TGTGCCAGCAGCTTAGCGGAGGCCAGGCATAGCAATCAGCCCCAGCATTTT. It encodes CASSLAEARHSNQPQHF.